The TCR beta chain under discussion was sequenced for a study of regulatory T cells in long-lasting Graves disease. Whole-study findings and limits: Persistent disease showed a preference for TRBV28, TRBJ1-2 and TRBJ2-5. Whereas more than 950 public clonotypes were shared by new patients, persistent patients shared more, at some 3,000.

Noted time point: newly diagnosed GD, antithyroid drugs for less than 3 months. The TCR library was made from RNA extracted from PBMCs. Researchers made TCR beta libraries by using iRepertoire HTBI primers and running Arm-PCR on CDR3 regions. MiXCR, run by TCRdb on the multiplex PCR reads, gives a single entry per CDR3 protein. The sample has a few hundred thousand distinct CDR3 sequences; around 19% are singletons. Concerning this clonotype: Its matching antigen is unknown.

The germline CDR1 and CDR2 sequences are SQVTM and ANQGSEA. The CDR3 loop spans 13 amino acids. Trimming removed 1 base from V and 7 bases from J, with 13 bases in between. These data also formed part of another study, on T cells in Graves' hyperthyroidism and ophthalmopathy. As that report states: Stable hyperthyroidism: no ophthalmopathy progression over 18 months of follow-up. Most thyroid-expanded clonotypes above 0.001 were also found in blood.

This rearrangement joins TRBV29-1 to TRBJ1-2; D call uncertain. Source: peripheral blood mononuclear cells (PBMCs), taken at new diagnosis, from a patient treated with antithyroid drugs. This receptor was identified in a woman aged 25 to 39 with Graves disease. The CDR3 DNA follows: TGCAGCGTTGAAGTAGGGAGCTCGGGTGGCTACACCTTC. This translates into CSVEVGSSGGYTF.